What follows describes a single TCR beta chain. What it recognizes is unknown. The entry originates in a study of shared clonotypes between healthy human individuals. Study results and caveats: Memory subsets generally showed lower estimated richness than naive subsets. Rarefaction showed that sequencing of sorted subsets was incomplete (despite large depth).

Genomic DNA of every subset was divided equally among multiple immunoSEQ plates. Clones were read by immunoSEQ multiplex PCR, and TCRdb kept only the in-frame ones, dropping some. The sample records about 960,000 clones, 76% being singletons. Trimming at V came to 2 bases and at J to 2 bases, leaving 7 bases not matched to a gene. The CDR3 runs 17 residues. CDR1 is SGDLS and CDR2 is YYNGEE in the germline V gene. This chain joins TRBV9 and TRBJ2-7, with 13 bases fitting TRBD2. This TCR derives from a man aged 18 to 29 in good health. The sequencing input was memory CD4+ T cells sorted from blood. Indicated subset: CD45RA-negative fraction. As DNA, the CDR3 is TGTGCCAGCAGCGTCGGGACTAGCGGGACGTTAACCTACGAGCAGTACTTC. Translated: CASSVGTSGTLTYEQYF.